This TCR beta chain was recorded in a study of T-cell reconstitution after alpha-beta-depleted transplantation in children. TCRbeta library construction was performed incorporating unique molecular identifiers. TCRdb re-analysed the PCR reads in MiXCR, keeping a single row per CDR3 protein. The sample consists of around 670,000 distinct CDR3 sequences, approximately 14% of them appearing once. This clonotype was sampled from a girl aged 2-9 years with congenital amegakaryocytic thrombocytopenia, due to receive a stem cell transplant. Specimen: PBMCs, collected before TCRalphabeta/CD19-depleted stem cell transplant.

For the CDR3, the DNA is TGTGCCAGCAGCTTATATCATAGGAACACTGAAGCTTTCTTT. This gives the protein CASSLYHRNTEAFF. The chain is built from TRBV7-3 and TRBJ1-1; D remains ambiguous. This CDR3 region has 14 residues. Germline-derived CDR1 and CDR2 are SGHTA and FQGTGA. Trimming left V 2 bases short and J 1 base short, with 8 bases between.